This T cell receptor (beta chain) was recovered during a study of blood T cell repertoires in COVID-19. CDR3 length: 14 residues. Germline V gene sequence: CDR1 GTSNPN, CDR2 SVGIG (reference sequence). V was shortened by 8 bases and J by 1 base, with 12 bases between the two germline ends. In the original analysis: Reference gene primer amplification in the assay estimated nucleated cell counts. The protocol was immunoSEQ multiplex PCR, while the TCRdb copy is restricted to in-frame clones and leaves out a portion. V and J calls and clone size are given by that table; D and trimming were obtained from the DNA. The top ten hold roughly a tenth of the sample, which has 150,000 to 200,000 clones, around four fifths seen once. This clone was counted between two and nine times.

The receptor was derived from a human donor in a cohort sampled during active COVID-19. The chain combines TRBV30 with TRBJ2-6; maybe TRBD1 (6 bases). Sample: peripheral blood. The CDR3 DNA reads TGTGCCGGGAACAGGGTATCTGGGGCCAACGTCCTGACTTTC. It translates to CAGNRVSGANVLTF. Filled out from reference TRBV30 and TRBJ2-6, the complete variable domain reads SQTIHQWPATLVQPVGSPLSLECTVEGTSNPNLYWYRQAAGRGLQLLFYSVGIGQISSEVPQNLSASRPQDRQFILSSKKLLLSDSGFYLCAGNRVSGANVLTFGAGSRLTVL.